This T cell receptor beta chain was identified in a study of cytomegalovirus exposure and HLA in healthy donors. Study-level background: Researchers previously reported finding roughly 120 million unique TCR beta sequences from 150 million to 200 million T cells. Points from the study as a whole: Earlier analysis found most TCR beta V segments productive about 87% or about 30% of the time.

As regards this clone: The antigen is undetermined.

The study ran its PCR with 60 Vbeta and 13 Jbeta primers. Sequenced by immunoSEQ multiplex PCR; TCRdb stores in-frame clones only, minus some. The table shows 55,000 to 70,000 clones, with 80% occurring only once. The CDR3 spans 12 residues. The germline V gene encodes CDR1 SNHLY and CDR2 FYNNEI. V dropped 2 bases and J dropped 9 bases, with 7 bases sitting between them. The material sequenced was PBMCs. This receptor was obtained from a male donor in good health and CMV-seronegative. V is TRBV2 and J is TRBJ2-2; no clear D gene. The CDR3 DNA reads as TGTGCCAGCAGTGAAAACTGGTGGGAGCTGTTTTTT. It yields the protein CASSENWWELFF.